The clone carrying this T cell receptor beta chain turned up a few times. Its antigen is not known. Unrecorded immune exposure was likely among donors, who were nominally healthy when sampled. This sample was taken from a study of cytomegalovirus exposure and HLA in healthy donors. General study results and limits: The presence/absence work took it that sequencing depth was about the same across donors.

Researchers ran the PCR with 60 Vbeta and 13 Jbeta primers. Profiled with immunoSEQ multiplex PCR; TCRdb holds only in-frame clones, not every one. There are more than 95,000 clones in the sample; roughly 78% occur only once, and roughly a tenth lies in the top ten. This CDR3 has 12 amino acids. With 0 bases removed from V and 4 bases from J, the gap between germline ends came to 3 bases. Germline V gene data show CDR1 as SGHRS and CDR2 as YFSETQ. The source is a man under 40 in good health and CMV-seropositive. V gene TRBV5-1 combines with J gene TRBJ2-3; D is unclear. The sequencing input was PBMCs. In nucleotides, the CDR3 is TGCGCCAGCAGCTTGGGCGCAGATACGCAGTATTTT. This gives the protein CASSLGADTQYF.